Each of the 27 T cell receptor beta chains below was sequenced from the same sample in a study of T-cell memory formation after mild COVID-19. TCRdb independently ran MiXCR on the 5' RACE reads; one entry per CDR3 protein. The top ten hold 23% of the sample, which has 250,000 to 300,000 distinct CDR3 sequences, 15% to 20% seen once. The specimen sequenced was PBMCs or a T cell subset sorted from them (not recorded which). These receptor sequences come from a man aged 18 to 35 who had mild COVID-19 (a few samples of this study predate the infection). Cell type and time point are not known.

This clonotype was counted between two and nine times. The chain joins TRBV11-2 to TRBJ2-7; D is undetermined. Germline V lookup: CDR1 SGHAT, CDR2 FQNNGV. Deletions cut 0 bases from V and 3 bases from J, with 6 bases between. The CDR3 has 13 residues. The CDR3 is CASSLEDHYEQYF. The CDR3 coding sequence is TGTGCCAGCAGCTTAGAGGACCACTACGAGCAGTACTTC.

J is TRBJ1-1 and V is TRBV7-3; the D gene is possibly TRBD1 (5 bases). V shed 8 bases and J shed 5 bases, with 12 bases lying between them. The CDR3 runs to 12 residues. Germline V gene lookup returns CDR1 SGHTA and CDR2 FQGTGA. The CDR3 loop reads CASGDPGTEAFF. CDR3 DNA sequence: TGTGCCAGCGGGGACCCGGGAACTGAAGCTTTCTTT.

This clonotype has just a few counts. The chain has TRBV20-1 and TRBJ2-1, with D perhaps being TRBD1 or TRBD2 (6 bases each). Germline CDR1 reads DFQATT; CDR2 reads SNEGSKA (reference sequence). Between the trimmed V and J ends, which lost 5 bases and 10 bases, there was a span of 12 bases. This CDR3 contains 11 residues. The chain's CDR3 is CSAGGRGEQFF. In DNA, the CDR3 is TGCAGTGCTGGGGGGCGAGGGGAGCAGTTCTTC.

In this sample, this clonotype turned up a few times. It may be a read error: a sequence one base away is much more abundant. The V and J genes are TRBV12-3 or TRBV12-4 and TRBJ2-7; D possibly matches TRBD1 or TRBD2 (5 bases each). Trimming took off 3 bases at V and 1 base at J, with 7 bases between the two ends. The CDR3 consists of 13 residues. The CDR3 spells CASSFGASYEQYF. In DNA, the CDR3 is TGTGCCAGCAGTTTCGGGGCTTCCTACGAGCAGTACTTC.

This chain links TRBV11-2 with TRBJ1-2; 7 bases map to TRBD1. Per the germline V gene, CDR1 is SGHAT and CDR2 is FQNNGV. Trimming at V came to 5 bases and at J to 5 bases, leaving 11 bases not matched to a gene. The CDR3 runs to 15 residues. CDR3 nucleotides: TGTGCCAGCAGCAGCCTGGACAGGATGCTTTATGGCTACACCTTC. Amino acids: CASSSLDRMLYGYTF.

The rearrangement links TRBV27 to TRBJ2-1; 13 positions match TRBD2. Germline assignment: CDR1 MNHEY and CDR2 SMNVEV (reference sequence). V shed 4 bases, J shed 9 bases, and the junction held 12 bases outside the gene matches. The CDR3 sequence is 17 residues long. The CDR3 DNA reads TGTGCCAGCAGTTCAAAAAAGACTAGCGGGGGGCTCAGTGAGCAGTTCTTC. Amino acids: CASSSKKTSGGLSEQFF.

The gene calls are TRBV28 and TRBJ2-2; no clear D. The CDR3 is 19 amino acids. The V gene's germline CDR1 is MDHEN and CDR2 SYDVKM. Trimming left V 3 bases short and J 4 bases short, with 24 bases between. The CDR3: CASSFLGRSYLPGTGELFF. CDR3 in DNA: TGTGCCAGCAGTTTTCTTGGCAGGAGTTATCTACCGGGCACCGGGGAGCTGTTTTTT.

The V call is TRBV6-2 or TRBV6-3, the J call TRBJ2-3, with D hard to call. The CDR3 spans 20 residues. Trimming stripped 2 bases from V and 0 bases from J, with 24 bases between. CDR1 and CDR2 from the germline V gene are MNHEY and SVGEGT. The CDR3 sequence: CASSYARSFEQVISTDTQYF. The CDR3 coding sequence is TGTGCCAGCAGTTACGCTCGATCTTTCGAGCAGGTTATAAGCACAGATACGCAGTATTTT.

This chain connects TRBV30 to TRBJ2-7; possible D gene TRBD2, 5 bases. V was shortened by 0 bases and J by 2 bases, with 11 bases between the two germline ends. Germline lookup yields CDR1 GTSNPN and CDR2 SVGIG (reference sequence). This CDR3 has 14 residues. The CDR3 DNA is TGTGCCTGGAGTGTAGGGCTAGCAACCTACGAGCAGTACTTC. Its protein is CAWSVGLATYEQYF.

This clonotype was seen repeatedly, ten times or more. The J gene is TRBJ2-6, the V gene TRBV5-1; D not certain. Germline V lookup: CDR1 SGHRS, CDR2 YFSETQ. CDR3 length equals 12 residues. Trimming removed 6 bases at V and 0 bases at J, with 1 base between. The CDR3 DNA sequence: TGCGCCAGCACCTCTGGGGCCAACGTCCTGACTTTC. This sequence encodes CASTSGANVLTF.

This clonotype was counted between two and nine times. The V gene is TRBV27, the J gene TRBJ1-2; D is undetermined. Germline V lookup: CDR1 MNHEY, CDR2 SMNVEV (reference sequence). V shed 0 bases and J shed 6 bases, with 14 bases lying between them. The CDR3 runs 15 residues. DNA of the CDR3: TGTGCCAGCAGTTTATCGGCCCAACGATCCCATGGCTACACCTTC. This translates into CASSLSAQRSHGYTF.

The CDR3 sequence: CASRDSFNEKLFF. CDR3 in DNA: TGTGCCAGCCGGGACAGCTTTAATGAAAAACTGTTTTTT. This chain connects TRBV27 to TRBJ1-4, with 7 bases matching TRBD1. Germline-derived CDR1 and CDR2 are MNHEY and SMNVEV (reference sequence). CDR3 length: 13 residues. J gave up 4 bases and V 8 bases, and 4 bases lay outside the gene matches. Using reference TRBV27 and TRBJ1-4 for the parts outside the CDR3, the full variable domain is EAQVTQNPRYLITVTGKKLTVTCSQNMNHEYMSWYRQDPGLGLRQIYYSMNVEVTDKGDVPEGYKVSRKEKRNFPLILESPSPNQTSLYFCASRDSFNEKLFFGSGTQLSVL.

The rearrangement uses TRBV24-1 and TRBJ2-3; D is tentatively TRBD1 or TRBD2 (5 bases each). In germline, CDR1 is KGHDR, CDR2 SFDVKD. The V and J ends lost 4 bases and 2 bases respectively, with 24 bases between them. This CDR3 is 19 amino acids long. CDR3 nucleotide sequence: TGTGCCACCAGTGACCCCCTGGGAGCGCCAGGGAAGTCCACAGATACGCAGTATTTT. It encodes CATSDPLGAPGKSTDTQYF.

This clonotype was seen more than once but under ten times. This chain joins TRBV29-1 and TRBJ2-1; D could derive from TRBD1 or TRBD2 (5 bases each). This CDR3 region has 14 residues. Germline V gene sequence: CDR1 SQVTM, CDR2 ANQGSEA. Trimming cost V 4 bases and J 8 bases, with 18 bases left between them. Here the CDR3 reads CSVARDPPLDEQFF. The CDR3 nucleotides read TGCAGCGTTGCCCGGGACCCTCCATTGGATGAGCAGTTCTTC.

This clonotype was observed a handful of times. The rearrangement joins TRBV6-2 or TRBV6-3 to TRBJ2-1; 7 bases align to TRBD2. Germline assignment: CDR1 MNHEY and CDR2 SVGEGT. V gave up 4 bases and J gave up 9 bases; unmatched junction bases: 0. The CDR3 loop spans 11 amino acids. The CDR3 sequence: CASSWEGEQFF. The CDR3 region has the DNA TGTGCCAGCAGTTGGGAGGGTGAGCAGTTCTTC.

The chain is built from TRBV11-2 and TRBJ2-5; TRBD1 might be the D (7 bases). The CDR3 length is 15 residues. Looked up from germline, CDR1 is SGHAT and CDR2 is FQNNGV. V was shortened by 4 bases and J by 2 bases, with 14 bases between the two germline ends. The CDR3 nucleotides read TGTGCCAGCAGCTCGCAGGGGGGCGGGCAAGAGACCCAGTACTTC. The encoded protein is CASSSQGGGQETQYF.

The chain recombines TRBV5-4 with TRBJ1-1; D remains ambiguous. Germline-derived CDR1 and CDR2 are SGHNT and YYREEE (reference sequence). The CDR3 is made up of 13 amino acids. The germline V and J ends were trimmed by 6 bases and 7 bases, with 16 bases remaining between them. In DNA form, the CDR3 reads TGTGCCAGCACAACGTGGAGTACGGATGAAGCTTTCTTT. Protein: CASTTWSTDEAFF.

The chain has TRBV5-6 and TRBJ1-1; 8 nucleotides align to TRBD1. Germline CDR1 and CDR2: SGHDT and YYEEEE. Trimming cost V 2 bases and J 6 bases; bases outside gene matches: 9. CDR3 length: 15 residues. CDR3 nucleotides: TGTGCCAGCAGCTTTGGTTCAGGGGGCGGCTCTGAAGCTTTCTTT. Amino acid sequence: CASSFGSGGGSEAFF.

There are many counts of this clonotype. The rearrangement links TRBV20-1 to TRBJ2-5, with D tentatively TRBD2 (6 bases). The length of the CDR3 is 15 residues. V gave up 5 bases and J gave up 5 bases, with 21 bases separating them. Germline V gene data show CDR1 as DFQATT and CDR2 as SNEGSKA (reference sequence). DNA of the CDR3: TGCAGTGCTCCCGGGGGTAGCGGTACGGGGGAGACCCAGTACTTC. Protein sequence: CSAPGGSGTGETQYF.

There are a few counts of this clonotype. The V call is TRBV7-6, the J call TRBJ2-1; D might be TRBD1 (5 bases). From germline, CDR1 is SGHVS and CDR2 FNYEAQ. The CDR3 has 14 amino acids. Trimming took 4 bases from V and 0 from J, leaving 7 bases between them. Here the CDR3 reads CASSSRVSYNEQFF. DNA of the CDR3: TGTGCCAGCAGCTCCAGGGTCTCCTACAATGAGCAGTTCTTC.

This clonotype turned up a few times. The gene calls are TRBV7-7 and TRBJ2-7; 7 positions agree with TRBD1. This CDR3 is built from 13 residues. Per the germline V gene, CDR1 is SSHAT and CDR2 is FNYEAQ (reference sequence). V was clipped by 6 bases and J by 7 bases; unmatched bases: 9. The CDR3 sequence: CASRAEGAGEQYF. The CDR3 DNA follows: TGTGCCAGCAGAGCAGAGGGGGCAGGGGAGCAGTACTTC.

The chain has TRBV4-3 and TRBJ1-4; D not certain. CDR3 size: 14 residues. CDR1 LGHNA and CDR2 YSLEER come from the germline V gene. The V end lost 3 bases, the J end lost 3 bases, and 8 bases lay between the germline ends. For the CDR3, the DNA is TGCGCCAGCAGCCATGTAAGAGCTAATGAAAAACTGTTTTTT. It codes for CASSHVRANEKLFF.

This clonotype was observed a few times. The gene calls are TRBV6-5 and TRBJ2-1; D is undetermined. Germline V gene data show CDR1 as MNHEY and CDR2 as SVGAGI. The length of the CDR3 is 14 residues. V was pared by 8 bases and J by 4 bases, with 15 bases between. The CDR3 sequence: CASGLRSFYNEQFF. In DNA form, the CDR3 reads TGTGCCAGCGGTCTCAGGTCGTTTTACAATGAGCAGTTCTTC.

This clonotype was observed a few times. The V and J genes are TRBV4-1 and TRBJ2-3, with a weak D call TRBD2 (6 bases). Germline V gene lookup returns CDR1 MGHRA and CDR2 YSYEKL. The V end was cut by 1 base, the J end by 1 base, with 12 bases between. This CDR3 is built from 16 residues. The CDR3 loop reads CASSQVRGGGTDTQYF. DNA for the CDR3: TGCGCCAGCAGCCAAGTTCGGGGCGGGGGCACAGATACGCAGTATTTT.

V is TRBV5-4 and J is TRBJ2-7; the match to TRBD1 covers 7 bases. V lost 4 bases to trimming and J lost 6 bases; unmatched junction nucleotides: 7. This CDR3 is 13 amino acids long. Germline V gene data show CDR1 as SGHNT and CDR2 as YYREEE (reference sequence). The CDR3 nucleotides are TGTGCCAGCAGCCCATCGACAGGGCCCGAGCAGTACTTC. Translating gives CASSPSTGPEQYF.

This chain connects TRBV5-1 to TRBJ2-5; D uncertain. CDR3 length: 15 amino acids. With 5 bases removed from V and 5 bases from J, the gap between germline ends came to 19 bases. Germline CDR1 and CDR2: SGHRS and YFSETQ. In DNA form, the CDR3 reads TGCGCCAGCAGAAGCCGACCGAACCTCGGGGAGACCCAGTACTTC. Protein product: CASRSRPNLGETQYF.

The chain couples TRBV20-1 to TRBJ1-2; D is uncertain. The CDR3 extends over 13 amino acids. V was cut by 7 bases and J by 0 bases, with 12 bases left in between. Germline loops: CDR1 DFQATT, CDR2 SNEGSKA (reference sequence). CDR3 nucleotide sequence: TGCAGTGGAGGCGATACTACTAACTATGGCTACACCTTC. This sequence encodes CSGGDTTNYGYTF.